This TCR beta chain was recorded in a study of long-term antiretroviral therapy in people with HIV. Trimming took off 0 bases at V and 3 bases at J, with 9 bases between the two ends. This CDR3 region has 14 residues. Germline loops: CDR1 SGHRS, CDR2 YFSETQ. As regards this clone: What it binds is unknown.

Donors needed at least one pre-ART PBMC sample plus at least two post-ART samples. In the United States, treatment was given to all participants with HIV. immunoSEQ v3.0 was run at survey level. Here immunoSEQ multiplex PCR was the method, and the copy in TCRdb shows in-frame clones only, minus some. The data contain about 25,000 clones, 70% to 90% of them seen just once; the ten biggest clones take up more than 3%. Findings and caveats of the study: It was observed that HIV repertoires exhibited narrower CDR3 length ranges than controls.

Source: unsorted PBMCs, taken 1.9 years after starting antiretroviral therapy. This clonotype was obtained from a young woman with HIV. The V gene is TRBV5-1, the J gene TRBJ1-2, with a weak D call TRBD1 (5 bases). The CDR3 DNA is TGCGCCAGCAGCTTGGCCCGAGGGGACTATGGCTACACCTTC. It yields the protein CASSLARGDYGYTF. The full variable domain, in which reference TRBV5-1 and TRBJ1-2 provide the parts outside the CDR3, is KAGVTQTPRYLIKTRGQQVTLSCSPISGHRSVSWYQQTPGQGLQFLFEYFSETQRNKGNFPGRFSGRQFSNSRSEMNVSTLELGDSALYLCASSLARGDYGYTFGSGTRLTVV.